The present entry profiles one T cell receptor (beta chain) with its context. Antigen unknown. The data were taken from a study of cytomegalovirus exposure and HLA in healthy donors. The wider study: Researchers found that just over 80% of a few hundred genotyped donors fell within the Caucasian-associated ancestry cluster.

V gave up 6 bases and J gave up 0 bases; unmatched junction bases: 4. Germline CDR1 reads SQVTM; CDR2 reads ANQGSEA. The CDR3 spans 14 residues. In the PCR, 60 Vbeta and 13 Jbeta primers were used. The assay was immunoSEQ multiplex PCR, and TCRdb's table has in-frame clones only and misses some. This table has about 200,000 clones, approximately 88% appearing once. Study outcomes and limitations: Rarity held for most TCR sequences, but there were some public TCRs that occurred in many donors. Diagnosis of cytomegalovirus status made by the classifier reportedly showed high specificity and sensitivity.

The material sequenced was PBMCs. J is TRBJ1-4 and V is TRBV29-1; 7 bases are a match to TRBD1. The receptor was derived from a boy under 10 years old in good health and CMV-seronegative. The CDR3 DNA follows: TGCAGCGTCCTAGGGGGCGCAACTAATGAAAAACTGTTTTTT. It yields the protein CSVLGGATNEKLFF.